The next 27 T cell receptor beta chains were all read from a single sample in a study of control samples from healthy donors and cancer patients. TCRdb's copy holds only in-frame clones and misses some; the assay was immunoSEQ multiplex PCR. The data show tens of thousands of clones, approximately 89% seen once. Sequencing input: PBMCs. The receptors originated from a middle-aged man with colorectal cancer.

The rearrangement joins TRBV27 to TRBJ1-1, with D uncertain. Germline V gene lookup returns CDR1 MNHEY and CDR2 SMNVEV (reference sequence). The CDR3 totals 13 residues. Trimming took off 7 bases at V and 6 bases at J, with 15 bases between the two ends. This CDR3 reads CASTPSWSAEAFF. For the CDR3, the DNA is TGTGCCAGCACTCCTTCCTGGAGCGCTGAAGCTTTCTTT.

The chain recombines TRBV19 with TRBJ2-7; 10 bases fit TRBD1. V lost 6 bases and J lost 2; bases outside the gene matches: 4. From germline, CDR1 is LNHDA and CDR2 SQIVND (reference sequence). This CDR3 contains 14 residues. CDR3 DNA: TGTGCCAGTAGGCCGGGACAGGGGACCTACGAGCAGTACTTC. It specifies CASRPGQGTYEQYF.

The CDR3 reads CASRRRYDLRNQPQHF. The CDR3 DNA sequence: TGTGCCAGCAGACGCCGCTACGATCTGCGCAATCAGCCCCAGCATTTT. The rearrangement links TRBV28 to TRBJ1-5; no firm D call. Germline values: CDR1 MDHEN, CDR2 SYDVKM. The CDR3 spans 16 residues. Trimming pared 6 bases from V and 2 bases from J, leaving 17 bases between. The variable domain in full, completed from reference TRBV28 and TRBJ1-5, reads DVKVTQSSRYLVKRTGEKVFLECVQDMDHENMFWYRQDPGLGLRLIYFSYDVKMKEKGDIPEGYSVSREKKERFSLILESASTNQTSMYLCASRRRYDLRNQPQHFGDGTRLSIL.

The rearrangement uses TRBV28 and TRBJ1-2; D might be TRBD1 (5 bases). The V gene lost 4 bases and the J gene lost 2 bases, with 11 bases spanning the gap. The CDR3 runs to 14 residues. Germline values: CDR1 MDHEN, CDR2 SYDVKM. The CDR3 DNA follows: TGTGCCAGCAGTTATCCCGGGGACAACTATGGCTACACCTTC. This codes for CASSYPGDNYGYTF.

This chain uses TRBV5-1 with TRBJ2-3, with D possibly TRBD2 on 6 matching bases. The germline V gene encodes CDR1 SGHRS and CDR2 YFSETQ. Deletions cut 1 base from V and 4 bases from J, with 19 bases between. The CDR3 has 17 residues. The CDR3 sequence: CASSLSPGLPSADTQYF. As DNA, the CDR3 is TGCGCCAGCAGCTTGAGTCCGGGACTTCCGAGTGCAGATACGCAGTATTTT.

V gene TRBV7-6 combines with J gene TRBJ2-1; 11 bases fit TRBD2. After removal of 6 bases from V and 5 bases from J, the junction contained 15 bases not matched to a gene. Germline-derived CDR1 and CDR2 are SGHVS and FNYEAQ. The CDR3 length is 18 residues. The CDR3 coding sequence is TGTGCCAGCAGGCCGGGACTAGCGGAATATCAGGGAGACAATGAGCAGTTCTTC. Translation: CASRPGLAEYQGDNEQFF. Combining the CDR3 with reference TRBV7-6 and TRBJ2-1 gives the whole variable domain GAGVSQSPRYKVTKRGQDVALRCDPISGHVSLYWYRQALGQGPEFLTYFNYEAQQDKSGLPNDRFSAERPEGSISTLTIQRTEQRDSAMYRCASRPGLAEYQGDNEQFFGPGTRLTVL.

The V call is TRBV11-3, the J call TRBJ2-5; 8 bases fit TRBD2. The CDR3 is 17 amino acids. The ends lost 1 base at V and 2 bases at J; junction bases unmatched: 9. Germline CDR1 is SGHNT and CDR2 is YENEEA. CDR3 DNA sequence: TGTGCCAGCAGCTTAGGTCTAGCGGGCGCCGATCAAGAGACCCAGTACTTC. It codes for CASSLGLAGADQETQYF. Full variable domain (rest looked up from reference TRBV11-3 and TRBJ2-5): EAGVVQSPRYKIIEKKQPVAFWCNPISGHNTLYWYLQNLGQGPELLIRYENEEAVDDSQLPKDRFSAERLKGVDSTLKIQPAELGDSAVYLCASSLGLAGADQETQYFGPGTRLLVL.

The rearrangement uses TRBV3-1 (or the pseudogene TRBV3-2) and TRBJ1-2, with D unclear. Trimming took off 1 base at V and 0 bases at J, with 6 bases between the two ends. This CDR3 has 14 amino acids. Germline V gene lookup returns CDR1 LGHDT and CDR2 YNNKEL (reference sequence). CDR3 loop: CASSQAWANYGYTF. The CDR3 DNA reads as TGTGCCAGCAGCCAAGCATGGGCTAACTATGGCTACACCTTC.

V usage is TRBV30 and J usage is TRBJ1-6; weak D call: TRBD1 (6 bases). Germline values: CDR1 GTSNPN, CDR2 SVGIG (reference sequence). V lost 2 bases to trimming and J lost 5 bases, with 10 bases between them. The CDR3 is 14 residues long. The CDR3 reads CAWSRGPNNSPLHF. The CDR3 DNA reads as TGTGCCTGGAGTCGGGGGCCGAATAATTCACCCCTCCACTTT.

The chain links TRBV5-1 to TRBJ2-2; 8 bases line up with TRBD1. There are 14 residues in the CDR3. Germline V CDR1 and CDR2: SGHRS, YFSETQ. J gave up 6 bases and V 2 bases, and 3 bases lay outside the gene matches. This chain's CDR3 is CASSLGQGAGELFF. The DNA of the CDR3 is TGCGCCAGCAGCTTAGGACAGGGCGCCGGGGAGCTGTTTTTT.

The rearrangement uses TRBV12-3 or TRBV12-4 and TRBJ2-1, with D tentatively TRBD1 or TRBD2 (5 bases each). The CDR3 runs 13 residues. The V end lost 7 bases, the J end lost 6 bases, and 13 bases lay between the germline ends. The CDR3 coding sequence is TGTGCCAGCACCCCGGGACCTTTCAATGAGCAGTTCTTC. It specifies CASTPGPFNEQFF.

This chain joins TRBV6-2 or TRBV6-3 and TRBJ2-7; D might be TRBD2 (6 bases). Looked up from germline, CDR1 is MNHEY and CDR2 is SVGEGT. The CDR3 has 15 residues. V was pared by 3 bases and J by 0 bases, with 12 bases between. DNA for the CDR3: TGTGCCAGCAGTTATTGGGGGGAGAGCTCCTACGAGCAGTACTTC. It encodes CASSYWGESSYEQYF.

J is TRBJ1-5 and V is TRBV15; D unresolved. This CDR3 contains 17 residues. The germline CDR1 and CDR2 sequences are LNHNV and YYDKDF (reference sequence). The V end lost 1 base, the J end lost 1 base, and 14 bases lay between the germline ends. In nucleotides, the CDR3 is TGTGCCACCAGCAGAGGGAGGGCAGGCGAGAGCAATCAGCCCCAGCATTTT. Translation gives CATSRGRAGESNQPQHF.

The chain has TRBV5-4 and TRBJ2-7, with a possible D match to TRBD1 (6 bases). Trimming cost V 0 bases and J 2 bases, with 15 bases left between them. The CDR3 extends over 16 amino acids. Germline CDR1 reads SGHNT; CDR2 reads YYREEE (reference sequence). CDR3 DNA sequence: TGTGCCAGCAGCTTGGCTCTCGGGACAAACACCTACGAGCAGTACTTC. Its translation is CASSLALGTNTYEQYF.

The V call is TRBV4-1, the J call TRBJ2-3; maybe TRBD2 (5 bases). V gave up 7 bases and J gave up 0 bases, with 14 bases separating them. CDR3 size: 15 residues. Looked up from germline, CDR1 is MGHRA and CDR2 is YSYEKL. The CDR3 region has the DNA TGCGCCAGCACCCAGGCGGGCCTTAGCACAGATACGCAGTATTTT. Protein sequence: CASTQAGLSTDTQYF.

The chain employs TRBV25-1 and TRBJ2-1, with 7 positions matching TRBD1. The V and J ends lost 8 bases and 8 bases, in that order; junction bases with no gene match: 12. Germline CDR1 reads MGHDK; CDR2 reads SYGVNS. The CDR3 runs to 14 residues. The chain's CDR3 is CASYSTGQGDEQFF. The CDR3 coding sequence is TGTGCCAGCTATTCTACTGGGCAGGGGGATGAGCAGTTCTTC.

This clone was seen a single time. The junction does not match germline at one end; this may be a read error. The J gene is TRBJ1-1, the V gene TRBV12-5, with D unclear. The CDR3 is 14 residues long. In germline, CDR1 is LGHNT, CDR2 FRNRAP. CDR3 sequence: CASGKGSGNTEASF. The CDR3 DNA follows: TGTGCTAGTGGGAAGGGTTCGGGGAACACTGAAGCTTCCTTT.

This chain uses TRBV6-4 with TRBJ1-1; 8 nucleotides agree with TRBD1. The trim removed 5 bases at V and 4 bases at J, leaving 6 bases unmatched. This CDR3 is 14 amino acids long. The germline V gene has CDR1 MRHNA and CDR2 SNTAGT. This chain's CDR3 is CASSIETGVTEAFF. In nucleotides, the CDR3 is TGTGCCAGCAGTATAGAGACAGGGGTCACTGAAGCTTTCTTT.

J is TRBJ1-1 and V is TRBV19; D is possibly TRBD1 (5 bases). The germline V and J ends were trimmed by 5 bases and 1 base, with 14 bases remaining between them. Germline V CDR1 and CDR2: LNHDA, SQIVND (reference sequence). This CDR3 has 15 amino acids. CDR3 DNA sequence: TGTGCCAGTAGTTTCTCCCCTGGGGGGAACACTGAAGCTTTCTTT. Translation gives CASSFSPGGNTEAFF.

This chain uses TRBV7-9 with TRBJ1-4; D is unresolved. Trimming took 5 bases from V and 7 from J, leaving 8 bases between them. CDR1 is SEHNR, CDR2 FQNEAQ, per germline (reference sequence). CDR3 length equals 12 residues. As DNA, the CDR3 is TGTGCCAGCAGCCCACTAGGTGAAAAACTGTTTTTT. As protein: CASSPLGEKLFF. Filled out from reference TRBV7-9 and TRBJ1-4, the complete variable domain reads DTGVSQNPRHKITKRGQNVTFRCDPISEHNRLYWYRQTLGQGPEFLTYFQNEAQLEKSRLLSDRFSAERPKGSFSTLEIQRTEQGDSAMYLCASSPLGEKLFFGSGTQLSVL.

This clone has just one count. The chain links TRBV28 to TRBJ1-2; 7 bases match TRBD1. With 6 bases clipped from V and 4 bases from J, the junction kept 8 bases outside the gene matches. CDR1 MDHEN and CDR2 SYDVKM come from the germline V gene. This CDR3 has 14 amino acids. Here the CDR3 reads CASSARGGLYGYTF. CDR3 nucleotides: TGTGCCAGCAGCGCCCGAGGGGGCCTCTATGGCTACACCTTC.

The rearrangement joins TRBV9 to TRBJ1-3; no clear D. Trimming took 1 base from V and 0 from J, leaving 14 bases between them. The CDR3 loop spans 17 amino acids. The germline CDR1 and CDR2 sequences are SGDLS and YYNGEE. The DNA for the CDR3 is TGTGCCAGCAGCGTATACCCACGGAGCGACTCTGGAAACACCATATATTTT. This translates into CASSVYPRSDSGNTIYF.

This clone was found once. V is TRBV10-3 and J is TRBJ2-3, with 12 bases identical to TRBD1. This CDR3 has 14 amino acids. The germline CDR1 and CDR2 sequences are ENHRY and SYGVKD. With V trimmed by 6 bases and J by 5 bases, 3 bases remained unmatched. The CDR3 bases are TGTGCCATCAGGGGACAGGGGGCAATAGATACGCAGTATTTT. Protein product: CAIRGQGAIDTQYF.

J is TRBJ1-4 and V is TRBV7-9; D is unresolved. The CDR3 sequence is 17 residues long. Germline V lookup: CDR1 SEHNR, CDR2 FQNEAQ (reference sequence). Trimming cost V 1 base and J 0 bases, with 12 bases left between them. CDR3 bases: TGTGCCAGCAGCTTAGTGAGTTTCGGGGCAACTAATGAAAAACTGTTTTTT. It specifies CASSLVSFGATNEKLFF.

The chain links TRBV30 to TRBJ2-2; 8 bases map to TRBD1. The CDR3 has 13 residues. From germline, CDR1 is GTSNPN and CDR2 SVGIG (reference sequence). V trimming: 8 bases; J trimming: 5 bases; junction bases outside the gene matches: 7. DNA for the CDR3: TGTGCCGGCCAGGGGGCGGGGACCGGGGAGCTGTTTTTT. Amino acid sequence: CAGQGAGTGELFF.

The chain links TRBV12-5 to TRBJ2-5, with 8 bases that match TRBD1. V trimming: 4 bases; J trimming: 2 bases; junction bases outside the gene matches: 3. Germline assignment: CDR1 LGHNT and CDR2 FRNRAP. The CDR3 length is 14 residues. The CDR3: CASGSDRGQETQYF. The CDR3 coding sequence is TGTGCTAGTGGTTCCGACAGGGGACAAGAGACCCAGTACTTC.

In DNA, the CDR3 is TGTGCCAGCAGCATCCTCTACGGCACAGATACGCAGTATTTT. It translates to CASSILYGTDTQYF. The V call is TRBV11-2, the J call TRBJ2-3; no clear D. V was trimmed by 5 bases and J by 1 base, leaving 10 bases between them. CDR1 and CDR2 (germline): SGHAT, FQNNGV. This CDR3 comprises 14 residues.